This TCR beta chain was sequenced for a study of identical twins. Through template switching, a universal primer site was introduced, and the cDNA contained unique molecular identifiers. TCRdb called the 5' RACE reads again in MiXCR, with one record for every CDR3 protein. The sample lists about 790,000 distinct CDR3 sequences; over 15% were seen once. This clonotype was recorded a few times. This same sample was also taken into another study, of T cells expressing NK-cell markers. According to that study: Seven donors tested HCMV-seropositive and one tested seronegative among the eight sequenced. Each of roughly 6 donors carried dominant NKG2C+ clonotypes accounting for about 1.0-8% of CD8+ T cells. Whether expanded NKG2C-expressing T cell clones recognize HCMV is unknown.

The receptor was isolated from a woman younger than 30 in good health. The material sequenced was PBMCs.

The CDR3 nucleotides are TGCAGCGTTGTGGCGGGCCCAACCTACGAGCAGTACTTC. This gives the protein CSVVAGPTYEQYF. The chain recombines TRBV29-1 with TRBJ2-7; possible D gene TRBD2, 5 bases. The CDR3 is 13 amino acids. Trimming took 4 bases from V and 2 from J, leaving 12 bases between them. CDR1 and CDR2 from the germline V gene are SQVTM and ANQGSEA.